This TCR beta chain comes out of a study of T cells in localized non-small cell lung cancer. Study results and limitations: Longer overall survival was associated with a higher density of T cells in the blood.

In regard to this clone: Its matching antigen is unknown.

The CDR3 extends over 19 amino acids. After removal of 6 bases from V and 2 bases from J, the junction contained 18 bases not matched to a gene. CDR1 is MNHGY and CDR2 is SAAAGT in the germline V gene. Sequencing used immunoSEQ multiplex PCR; TCRdb keeps in-frame clones, though not all of them. Here the sample spans roughly 53,000 clones, roughly 83% being singletons. The receptor comes from a man aged 35-75 years with stage III lung adenocarcinoma. Sequencing used peripheral blood mononuclear cells, obtained before any cancer treatment. The chain carries TRBV6-8 and TRBJ2-7, with 11 nucleotides matching TRBD2. This chain's CDR3 is CASSPPLAGGIGCPYEQYF. The DNA of the CDR3 is TGTGCCAGCAGCCCCCCCCTAGCGGGGGGTATCGGGTGCCCCTACGAGCAGTACTTC.